This passage covers 23 T cell receptor beta chains from one sample sequenced in a study of PD-1 blockade in mismatch repair-deficient tumors. Profiling relied on immunoSEQ multiplex PCR, and the TCRdb table lists in-frame clones only, not all of them. The sample shows 100,000 to 150,000 clones, about 85% of them seen only once. The sequencing used peripheral blood, collected 44 weeks after starting pembrolizumab. The source is an adult with mismatch repair-deficient cancer.

This clone was seen a few times. The chain carries TRBV7-2 and TRBJ1-1, with TRBD1 matching over 7 bases. The CDR3 covers 13 residues. V was clipped by 4 bases and J by 5 bases; unmatched bases: 4. CDR1 is SGHTA, CDR2 FQGNSA, per germline. CDR3: CASSWTGRTEAFF. The CDR3 nucleotides read TGTGCCAGCAGCTGGACAGGTCGGACTGAAGCTTTCTTT.

V usage is TRBV25-1 and J usage is TRBJ2-4; tentatively, D is TRBD1 (6 bases). Germline CDR1 MGHDK, CDR2 SYGVNS. The CDR3 is 14 residues long. Trimming took off 6 bases at V and 5 bases at J, with 14 bases between the two ends. The chain's CDR3 is CASRATGSENIQYF. CDR3 sequence (DNA): TGTGCCAGCAGGGCTACAGGGAGCGAAAACATTCAGTACTTC.

The chain recombines TRBV7-6 with TRBJ1-1, with a possible D match to TRBD1 (5 bases). This CDR3 spans 17 amino acids. From germline, CDR1 is SGHVS and CDR2 FNYEAQ. V dropped 1 base and J dropped 3 bases, with 18 bases sitting between them. CDR3 sequence (DNA): TGTGCCAGCAGCTTAGGGCCAGGGAGGTTGTCGTACACTGAAGCTTTCTTT. It encodes CASSLGPGRLSYTEAFF. The complete variable domain, with remaining parts taken from reference TRBV7-6 and TRBJ1-1, reads GAGVSQSPRYKVTKRGQDVALRCDPISGHVSLYWYRQALGQGPEFLTYFNYEAQQDKSGLPNDRFSAERPEGSISTLTIQRTEQRDSAMYRCASSLGPGRLSYTEAFFGQGTRLTVV.

V is TRBV19 and J is TRBJ2-2; D is uncertain. The germline gives CDR1 LNHDA, CDR2 SQIVND (reference sequence). The CDR3 covers 14 residues. Trimming took 3 bases from V and 1 from J, leaving 6 bases between them. The CDR3: CASSIRQNTGELFF. In nucleotides, the CDR3 is TGTGCCAGTAGTATTCGGCAGAACACCGGGGAGCTGTTTTTT.

This clone was found once. The chain recombines TRBV7-9 with TRBJ2-6; the D gene is possibly TRBD2 (5 bases). The V and J ends lost 2 bases and 0 bases respectively, with 14 bases between them. Germline V gene sequence: CDR1 SEHNR, CDR2 FQNEAQ (reference sequence). CDR3 length: 18 amino acids. As DNA, the CDR3 is TGTGCCAGCAGCTTATATCGGGGAAGGGACTCTGGGGCCAACGTCCTGACTTTC. The encoded protein is CASSLYRGRDSGANVLTF. The complete variable domain, with remaining parts taken from reference TRBV7-9 and TRBJ2-6, reads DTGVSQNPRHKITKRGQNVTFRCDPISEHNRLYWYRQTLGQGPEFLTYFQNEAQLEKSRLLSDRFSAERPKGSFSTLEIQRTEQGDSAMYLCASSLYRGRDSGANVLTFGAGSRLTVL.

The chain is built from TRBV7-9 and TRBJ2-1; 12 positions match TRBD2. There are 16 residues in the CDR3. CDR1 is SEHNR and CDR2 is FQNEAQ in the germline V gene (reference sequence). The ends lost 5 bases at V and 5 bases at J; junction bases unmatched: 7. The CDR3 loop reads CASSTPSGRVDNEQFF. The DNA for the CDR3 is TGTGCCAGCAGCACTCCTAGCGGGAGGGTGGACAATGAGCAGTTCTTC.

The chain couples TRBV28 to TRBJ1-1; no clear D. CDR1 is MDHEN and CDR2 is SYDVKM in the germline V gene. This CDR3 spans 14 amino acids. With 5 bases removed from V and 2 bases from J, the gap between germline ends came to 12 bases. The CDR3 here is CASSLRTENTEAFF. As DNA, the CDR3 is TGTGCCAGCAGTCTCCGGACTGAAAACACTGAAGCTTTCTTT.

This clone occurred once. The J gene is TRBJ2-5, the V gene TRBV5-1; D tentatively reads TRBD1 or TRBD2 (6 bases each). V was shortened by 0 bases and J by 4 bases, with 22 bases between the two germline ends. The germline V gene encodes CDR1 SGHRS and CDR2 YFSETQ. The CDR3 contains 18 residues. The CDR3 spells CASSLVAGTRGERETQYF. The CDR3, as DNA: TGCGCCAGCAGCTTGGTTGCAGGCACAAGGGGGGAAAGAGAGACCCAGTACTTC.

The J gene is TRBJ2-5, the V gene TRBV5-1; D possibly corresponds to TRBD2 (6 bases). Trimming removed 3 bases from V and 3 bases from J, with 21 bases in between. Germline CDR1 reads SGHRS; CDR2 reads YFSETQ. The CDR3 runs 17 residues. The CDR3: CASSSPVRRALEETQYF. Written as DNA, the CDR3 is TGCGCCAGCAGCTCCCCGGTCCGGAGGGCTTTGGAAGAGACCCAGTACTTC.

CDR3 bases: TGTGCCAGTAGTCCCAGAGGAGAGCTGAACACTGAAGCTTTCTTT. Its translation: CASSPRGELNTEAFF. The chain employs TRBV19 and TRBJ1-1, with unresolved D. Per germline, CDR1 LNHDA and CDR2 SQIVND (reference sequence). The CDR3 is made up of 15 amino acids. The V end was cut by 5 bases, the J end by 0 bases, with 13 bases between. The full variable domain, rest sourced from reference TRBV19 and TRBJ1-1, is DGGITQSPKYLFRKEGQNVTLSCEQNLNHDAMYWYRQDPGQGLRLIYYSQIVNDFQKGDIAEGYSVSREKKESFPLTVTSAQKNPTAFYLCASSPRGELNTEAFFGQGTRLTVV.

CDR3 DNA: TGTGCCACCAGCAGAGCTGGCCATGCGGACGAGCAGTACTTC. This gives the protein CATSRAGHADEQYF. The rearrangement links TRBV15 to TRBJ2-7; D remains ambiguous. Trimming took 1 base from V and 5 from J, leaving 12 bases between them. Germline V lookup: CDR1 LNHNV, CDR2 YYDKDF (reference sequence). This CDR3 is built from 14 residues.

This clone was found once. The chain recombines TRBV5-1 with TRBJ2-5; no clear D. The CDR3 consists of 12 residues. The V gene lost 0 bases and the J gene lost 5 bases, with 5 bases spanning the gap. Germline lookup yields CDR1 SGHRS and CDR2 YFSETQ. The CDR3 protein is CASSLAGETQYF. CDR3 nucleotide sequence: TGCGCCAGCAGCTTGGCCGGGGAGACCCAGTACTTC. Supplemented by reference TRBV5-1 and TRBJ2-5, the full variable domain reads KAGVTQTPRYLIKTRGQQVTLSCSPISGHRSVSWYQQTPGQGLQFLFEYFSETQRNKGNFPGRFSGRQFSNSRSEMNVSTLELGDSALYLCASSLAGETQYFGPGTRLLVL.

The chain recombines TRBV28 with TRBJ2-1; D ambiguous. V lost 7 bases and J lost 5, with 12 bases in between. CDR1 and CDR2 (germline): MDHEN, SYDVKM. The CDR3 consists of 13 residues. The CDR3 region is CASKIDGNNEQFF. Written as DNA, the CDR3 is TGTGCCAGCAAGATCGACGGCAACAATGAGCAGTTCTTC.

This chain joins TRBV29-1 and TRBJ2-5, with 8 positions matching TRBD2. J gave up 4 bases and V 6 bases, and 10 bases lay outside the gene matches. Germline V gene lookup returns CDR1 SQVTM and CDR2 ANQGSEA. There are 14 residues in the CDR3. The CDR3 bases are TGCAGCGTAGCAACCGGGGGGGGCCCAGAGACCCAGTACTTC. Residues: CSVATGGGPETQYF.

This chain links TRBV7-8 with TRBJ1-1; D is unresolved. The CDR3 is made up of 12 amino acids. Germline V gene sequence: CDR1 SGHVS, CDR2 FQNEAQ. Trimming took off 2 bases at V and 1 base at J, with 2 bases between the two ends. In DNA, the CDR3 is TGTGCCAGCAGCTTAAAGAACACTGAAGCTTTCTTT. This sequence encodes CASSLKNTEAFF.

This chain joins TRBV4-1 and TRBJ2-3; 12 bases match TRBD2. The CDR3 covers 17 residues. J was trimmed by 5 bases and V by 2 bases; bases with no gene match: 8. The V gene's germline CDR1 is MGHRA and CDR2 YSYEKL. Written as DNA, the CDR3 is TGCGCCAGCAGCCAATCCCTAGCGGGAGGGGTGATAGATACGCAGTATTTT. Protein product: CASSQSLAGGVIDTQYF.

The V and J genes are TRBV5-1 and TRBJ2-1; 14 bases fit TRBD2. The CDR3 loop spans 17 amino acids. In germline, CDR1 is SGHRS, CDR2 YFSETQ. V lost 4 bases and J lost 7; bases outside the gene matches: 10. The CDR3 is CASSLRLAGGPPNEQFF. Written as DNA, the CDR3 is TGCGCCAGCAGCCTCCGACTAGCGGGAGGGCCGCCTAATGAGCAGTTCTTC.

The J gene is TRBJ2-3, the V gene TRBV14; maybe TRBD2 (6 bases). The CDR3 is made up of 15 amino acids. The V gene's germline CDR1 is SGHDN and CDR2 FVKESK. V was clipped by 1 base and J by 5 bases, with 13 bases between them. CDR3 nucleotide sequence: TGTGCCAGCAGCCAAGTTAGACGGGGGAGAGATACGCAGTATTTT. Its translation: CASSQVRRGRDTQYF.

The chain has TRBV6-1 and TRBJ2-2, with D perhaps matching TRBD2 (6 bases). Germline V gene sequence: CDR1 MNHNS, CDR2 SASEGT. This CDR3 comprises 21 residues. V was cut by 2 bases and J by 5 bases, with 30 bases left in between. The CDR3 DNA reads TGTGCCAGCAGTGAACGGCTGCCAGGGTTAGCGGTGGGGTTTTTTACCGGGGAGCTGTTTTTT. This gives the protein CASSERLPGLAVGFFTGELFF.

The CDR3 bases are TGTGCCAGCAGCTTAGCACTAGCGGTCAGCTCCTACGAGCAGTACTTC. It translates to CASSLALAVSSYEQYF. J is TRBJ2-7 and V is TRBV7-2, with 8 positions matching TRBD2. V gave up 0 bases and J gave up 0 bases; unmatched junction bases: 4. The CDR3 extends over 16 amino acids. CDR1 is SGHTA and CDR2 is FQGNSA in the germline V gene.

This chain links TRBV10-2 with TRBJ1-2; no clear D gene. The V and J ends lost 8 bases and 6 bases respectively, with 13 bases between them. The CDR3 covers 12 residues. The V gene's germline CDR1 is WSHSY and CDR2 SAAADI. Here the CDR3 DNA reads TGCGCCAGCTACAGTGGGCCCGATGGCTACACCTTC. It encodes CASYSGPDGYTF.

This clone was counted only a few times. This sequence joins TRBV5-6 and TRBJ2-5; perhaps TRBD1 as D (6 bases). This CDR3 spans 16 amino acids. The V gene lost 0 bases and the J gene lost 5 bases, with 17 bases spanning the gap. Germline-derived CDR1 and CDR2 are SGHDT and YYEEEE. As DNA, the CDR3 is TGTGCCAGCAGCTTGGAGGCGGACAGTCGGTTTGAGACCCAGTACTTC. It codes for CASSLEADSRFETQYF.

The chain couples TRBV30 to TRBJ2-2; D remains unclear. V lost 3 bases to trimming and J lost 5 bases, with 1 base between them. Germline V gene data show CDR1 as GTSNPN and CDR2 as SVGIG (reference sequence). The CDR3 sequence is 10 residues long. The CDR3: CAWRTGELFF. As DNA, the CDR3 is TGTGCCTGGAGAACCGGGGAGCTGTTTTTT.